These 23 T cell receptor beta chains were all obtained from the same sample, sequenced in a study of cytomegalovirus exposure and HLA in healthy donors. Both 60 Vbeta primers and 13 Jbeta primers went into the PCR. Produced via immunoSEQ multiplex PCR; TCRdb's table is partial and in-frame only. This table holds about 190,000 clones, over 70% found once. Sequences were obtained from PBMCs. These receptors were taken from a man in his forties or fifties in good health and CMV-seronegative.

The genes are TRBV19 and TRBJ1-5; TRBD1 aligns across 8 bases. The CDR3 consists of 14 residues. The germline V gene has CDR1 LNHDA and CDR2 SQIVND (reference sequence). The ends lost 4 bases at V and 5 bases at J; junction bases unmatched: 4. As DNA, the CDR3 is TGTGCCAGTAGTAGGACAGGGACCGATCAGCCCCAGCATTTT. As protein: CASSRTGTDQPQHF.

V and J are TRBV7-6 and TRBJ1-4; D is unresolved. V gave up 2 bases and J gave up 3 bases, with 10 bases separating them. Germline V gives CDR1 SGHVS, CDR2 FNYEAQ. This CDR3 region has 15 residues. CDR3 DNA sequence: TGTGCCAGCAGCTTACTTCGGCGGGCTAATGAAAAACTGTTTTTT. This codes for CASSLLRRANEKLFF.

This clone was recorded only once. The CDR3 protein is CASSPPDRIHSYGYTF. In nucleotides, the CDR3 is TGTGCCAGCTCACCACCTGACAGGATCCACTCCTATGGCTACACCTTC. V and J are TRBV18 and TRBJ1-2, with TRBD1 as a possible D gene (6 bases). The CDR3 runs to 16 residues. V was clipped by 0 bases and J by 4 bases, with 15 bases between them. Germline CDR1 is KGHSH and CDR2 is LQKENI.

As DNA, the CDR3 is TGTGCCAGCAGCTTAGAACAGGGGGTGATCTACGAGCAGTACTTC. Translating gives CASSLEQGVIYEQYF. The rearrangement links TRBV7-9 to TRBJ2-7; TRBD1 aligns across 8 bases. The CDR3 contains 15 residues. V lost 1 base, J lost 3 bases, and 5 bases stayed unmatched. Per germline, CDR1 SEHNR and CDR2 FQNEAQ (reference sequence).

The chain combines TRBV5-6 with TRBJ1-6; D gene unclear. Per germline, CDR1 SGHDT and CDR2 YYEEEE. V dropped 0 bases and J dropped 9 bases, with 7 bases sitting between them. CDR3 size: 13 residues. For the CDR3, the DNA is TGTGCCAGCAGCTTGGGGGCCAGTTCACCCCTCCACTTT. This translates into CASSLGASSPLHF.

Written as DNA, the CDR3 is TGTGCCAGCAGTGAAGCGGGTTTTCGACGGTCACCCCTCCACTTT. This encodes CASSEAGFRRSPLHF. This chain joins TRBV25-1 and TRBJ1-6, with unresolved D. CDR1 is MGHDK, CDR2 SYGVNS, per germline. V was shortened by 2 bases and J by 10 bases, with 15 bases between the two germline ends. This CDR3 spans 15 amino acids.

This clone was counted a few times. The J gene is TRBJ2-5, the V gene TRBV7-9, with 13 bases matching TRBD2. V lost 3 bases, J lost 5 bases, and 3 bases stayed unmatched. The CDR3 has 15 residues. CDR1 is SEHNR, CDR2 FQNEAQ, per germline (reference sequence). CDR3 region: CASSFLLAGGETQYF. Here the CDR3 DNA reads TGTGCCAGCAGCTTCCTACTAGCGGGGGGGGAGACCCAGTACTTC.

This clone has just a few counts. This sequence joins TRBV4-1 and TRBJ2-3, with D hard to call. V was pared by 0 bases and J by 2 bases, with 6 bases between. Germline V gene data show CDR1 as MGHRA and CDR2 as YSYEKL. The CDR3 runs to 14 residues. CDR3 sequence reads: CASSQDQNTDTQYF. The CDR3 nucleotides are TGCGCCAGCAGCCAAGATCAGAACACAGATACGCAGTATTTT.

This sequence joins TRBV5-5 and TRBJ1-2; perhaps TRBD1 as D (5 bases). V shed 5 bases and J shed 1 base, with 15 bases lying between them. The V gene's germline CDR1 is SGHKS and CDR2 YYEKEE (reference sequence). This CDR3 contains 15 residues. The CDR3 bases are TGTGCCAGCAGATCGGGCCCAGGGTATAACTATGGCTACACCTTC. The encoded protein is CASRSGPGYNYGYTF. The full variable domain, rest sourced from reference TRBV5-5 and TRBJ1-2, is DAGVTQSPTHLIKTRGQQVTLRCSPISGHKSVSWYQQVLGQGPQFIFQYYEKEERGRGNFPDRFSARQFPNYSSELNVNALLLGDSALYLCASRSGPGYNYGYTFGSGTRLTVV.

The rearrangement uses TRBV7-9 and TRBJ1-5; D remains ambiguous. V lost 5 bases to trimming and J lost 3 bases, with 5 bases between them. From germline, CDR1 is SEHNR and CDR2 FQNEAQ (reference sequence). The CDR3 is made up of 12 amino acids. CDR3 sequence (DNA): TGTGCCAGCAGCCTCCCCAATCAGCCCCAGCATTTT. It specifies CASSLPNQPQHF.

The chain combines TRBV19 with TRBJ2-5; no clear D gene. V was pared by 2 bases and J by 4 bases, with 5 bases between. CDR3 length: 12 residues. Germline CDR1 LNHDA, CDR2 SQIVND (reference sequence). The CDR3 coding sequence is TGTGCCAGTAGTATACGAGGAGAGACCCAGTACTTC. It encodes CASSIRGETQYF.

The genes are TRBV9 and TRBJ1-3; D gene uncertain. V dropped 4 bases and J dropped 9 bases, with 14 bases sitting between them. CDR3 length: 13 amino acids. The germline V gene has CDR1 SGDLS and CDR2 YYNGEE. The CDR3 spells CASSQVVDGTIYF. CDR3 nucleotides: TGTGCCAGCAGCCAAGTGGTAGATGGCACCATATATTTT.

This clone has just a few counts. The V and J genes are TRBV9 and TRBJ2-3, with D possibly TRBD2 on 6 matching bases. This CDR3 is built from 14 residues. V was cut by 3 bases and J by 5 bases, with 13 bases left in between. Looked up from germline, CDR1 is SGDLS and CDR2 is YYNGEE. Here the CDR3 reads CASSGTGEVDTQYF. The CDR3 nucleotides read TGTGCCAGCAGCGGGACTGGGGAGGTAGATACGCAGTATTTT.

The chain couples TRBV9 to TRBJ1-1, with 8 bases identical to TRBD1. Trimming removed 4 bases from V and 4 bases from J; junction bases left unmatched: 3. Germline V gene lookup returns CDR1 SGDLS and CDR2 YYNGEE. The CDR3 loop spans 13 amino acids. The CDR3 nucleotides read TGTGCCAGCAGCTTAACAGGGGGCACTGAAGCTTTCTTT. Its protein product is CASSLTGGTEAFF. Combining the CDR3 with reference TRBV9 and TRBJ1-1 gives the whole variable domain DSGVTQTPKHLITATGQRVTLRCSPRSGDLSVYWYQQSLDQGLQFLIQYYNGEERAKGNILERFSAQQFPDLHSELNLSSLELGDSALYFCASSLTGGTEAFFGQGTRLTVV.

This clone was counted a few times. A read error may account for a junction end that differs from germline. The J gene is TRBJ1-2, the V gene TRBV7-9, with 8 bases matching TRBD1. Germline V gives CDR1 SEHNR, CDR2 FQNEAQ (reference sequence). This CDR3 contains 14 residues. The DNA of the CDR3 is TGTTCCAGTTACTCAGGGGGCCTCAGCTATGGCTACACCTTC. Translated: CSSYSGGLSYGYTF.

The genes are TRBV6-1 and TRBJ1-4; a weak D match, TRBD1 (6 bases). The CDR3 extends over 11 amino acids. Trimming left V 7 bases short and J 14 bases short, with 14 bases between. Germline CDR1 MNHNS, CDR2 SASEGT. CDR3 sequence reads: CASKGGGYLFF. The DNA of the CDR3 is TGTGCCAGCAAGGGCGGGGGCTACCTGTTTTTT.

This chain uses TRBV15 with TRBJ2-1, with unresolved D. There are 15 residues in the CDR3. Germline values: CDR1 LNHNV, CDR2 YYDKDF (reference sequence). V was clipped by 5 bases and J by 1 base, with 12 bases between them. As DNA, the CDR3 is TGTGCCACCAGCCTAGACCGAACGTCCTACAATGAGCAGTTCTTC. Translation: CATSLDRTSYNEQFF.

The V and J genes are TRBV6-5 and TRBJ2-3; tentative D call: TRBD2 (6 bases). The CDR3 consists of 14 residues. Trimming left V 6 bases short and J 7 bases short, with 17 bases between. CDR1 is MNHEY and CDR2 is SVGAGI in the germline V gene. This CDR3 reads CASSPGTGGYTQYF. The DNA for the CDR3 is TGTGCCAGCAGCCCCGGGACTGGGGGATATACGCAGTATTTT.

This clone has a single count. J is TRBJ2-1 and V is TRBV5-1; 12 bases line up with TRBD2. The CDR3 has 15 residues. Germline V lookup: CDR1 SGHRS, CDR2 YFSETQ. Trimming cost V 2 bases and J 7 bases; bases outside gene matches: 4. CDR3 protein: CASSFPSGGANEQFF. For the CDR3, the DNA is TGCGCCAGCAGCTTCCCTAGCGGGGGGGCTAATGAGCAGTTCTTC.

In DNA form, the CDR3 reads TGCGCCAGCAGCTCGCAAGGGGACTCCTATGTAGATACGCAGTATTTT. As protein: CASSSQGDSYVDTQYF. V is TRBV5-1 and J is TRBJ2-3; D is possibly TRBD2 (6 bases). In germline, CDR1 is SGHRS, CDR2 YFSETQ. CDR3 length: 16 residues. Trimming cost V 3 bases and J 5 bases, with 19 bases left between them. The complete variable domain, with remaining parts taken from reference TRBV5-1 and TRBJ2-3, reads KAGVTQTPRYLIKTRGQQVTLSCSPISGHRSVSWYQQTPGQGLQFLFEYFSETQRNKGNFPGRFSGRQFSNSRSEMNVSTLELGDSALYLCASSSQGDSYVDTQYFGPGTRLTVL.

This rearrangement joins TRBV13 to TRBJ2-3; a possible D gene is TRBD2 (6 bases). The CDR3 extends over 19 amino acids. Trimming took 5 bases from V and 0 from J, leaving 24 bases between them. In germline, CDR1 is PRHDT, CDR2 FYEKMQ (reference sequence). The CDR3 DNA reads TGTGCCAGCAGCCCCCGTGGGGGGAGCGGCCCTCCTAGCACAGATACGCAGTATTTT. It translates to CASSPRGGSGPPSTDTQYF. Full variable domain (outside the CDR3, taken from reference TRBV13 and TRBJ2-3): AAGVIQSPRHLIKEKRETATLKCYPIPRHDTVYWYQQGPGQDPQFLISFYEKMQSDKGSIPDRFSAQQFSDYHSELNMSSLELGDSALYFCASSPRGGSGPPSTDTQYFGPGTRLTVL.

The count of this clone is one. The V gene is TRBV27, the J gene TRBJ2-1; 8 bases align to TRBD1. Trimming took 7 bases from V and 5 from J; bases not matched to a gene: 22. Germline loops: CDR1 MNHEY, CDR2 SMNVEV (reference sequence). The CDR3 contains 19 residues. CDR3 amino acids: CASKGGVQGAIYENNEQFF. The CDR3 nucleotides are TGTGCCAGCAAAGGTGGCGTTCAGGGGGCCATTTACGAAAACAATGAGCAGTTCTTC.

This clone occurred a few times. V usage is TRBV6-6 and J usage is TRBJ1-1; 8 bases are a match to TRBD1. V lost 2 bases to trimming and J lost 4 bases; unmatched junction nucleotides: 3. Germline CDR1 and CDR2: MNHNY and SVGAGI (reference sequence). The CDR3 runs 14 residues. The CDR3 protein is CASSYDRGRTEAFF. The CDR3 DNA is TGTGCCAGCAGTTACGACAGGGGACGCACTGAAGCTTTCTTT.